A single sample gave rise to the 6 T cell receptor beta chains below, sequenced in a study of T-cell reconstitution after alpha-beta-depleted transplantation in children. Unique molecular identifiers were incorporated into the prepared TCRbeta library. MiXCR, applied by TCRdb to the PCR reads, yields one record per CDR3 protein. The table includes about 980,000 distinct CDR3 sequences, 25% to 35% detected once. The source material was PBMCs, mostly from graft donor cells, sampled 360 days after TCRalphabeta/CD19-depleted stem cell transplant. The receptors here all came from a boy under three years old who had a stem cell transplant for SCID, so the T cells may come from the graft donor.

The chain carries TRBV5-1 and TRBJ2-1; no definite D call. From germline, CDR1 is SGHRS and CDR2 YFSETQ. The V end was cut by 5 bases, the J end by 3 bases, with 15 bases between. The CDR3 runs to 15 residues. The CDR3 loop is CASSSRTALYNEQFF. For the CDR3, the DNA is TGCGCCAGCAGTTCGAGGACCGCACTCTACAATGAGCAGTTCTTC.

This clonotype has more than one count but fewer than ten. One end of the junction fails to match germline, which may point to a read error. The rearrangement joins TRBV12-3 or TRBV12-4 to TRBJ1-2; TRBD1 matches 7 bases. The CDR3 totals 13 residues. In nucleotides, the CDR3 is TGTGCCAGCAGTCCAACCGACAGGGAAACGGGGAACTTC. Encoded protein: CASSPTDRETGNF.

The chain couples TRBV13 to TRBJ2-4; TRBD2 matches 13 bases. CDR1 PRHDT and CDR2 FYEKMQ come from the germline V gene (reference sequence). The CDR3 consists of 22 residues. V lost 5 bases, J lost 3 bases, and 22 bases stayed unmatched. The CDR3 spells CASSPGTSGDILVLSVKNIQYF. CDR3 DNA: TGTGCCAGCAGCCCTGGGACTAGCGGGGATATTCTCGTGTTATCGGTCAAAAACATTCAGTACTTC.

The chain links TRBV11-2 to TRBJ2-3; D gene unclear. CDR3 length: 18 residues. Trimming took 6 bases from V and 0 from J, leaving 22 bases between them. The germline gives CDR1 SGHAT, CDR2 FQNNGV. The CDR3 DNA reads TGTGCCAGCAGACAAACCTTTCACTTAGAGTCTAGCACAGATACGCAGTATTTT. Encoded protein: CASRQTFHLESSTDTQYF. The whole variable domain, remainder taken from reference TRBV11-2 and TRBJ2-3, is EAGVAQSPRYKIIEKRQSVAFWCNPISGHATLYWYQQILGQGPKLLIQFQNNGVVDDSQLPKDRFSAERLKGVDSTLKIQPAKLEDSAVYLCASRQTFHLESSTDTQYFGPGTRLTVL.

The CDR3, as DNA: TGTGCCAGCAGCTCTGTAGCGGGGGCCCCCCCATTCTCGATATACAATGAGCAGTTCTTC. Residues: CASSSVAGAPPFSIYNEQFF. The rearrangement uses TRBV7-8 and TRBJ2-1, with 9 bases fitting TRBD2. CDR3 length: 20 residues. Germline V gene lookup returns CDR1 SGHVS and CDR2 FQNEAQ. J gave up 4 bases and V 4 bases, and 20 bases lay outside the gene matches.

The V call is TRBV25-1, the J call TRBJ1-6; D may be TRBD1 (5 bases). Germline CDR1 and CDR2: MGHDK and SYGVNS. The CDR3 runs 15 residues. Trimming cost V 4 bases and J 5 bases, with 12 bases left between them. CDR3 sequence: CASSVTGTNNSPLHF. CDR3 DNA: TGTGCCAGCAGTGTTACCGGGACGAATAATTCACCCCTCCACTTT.